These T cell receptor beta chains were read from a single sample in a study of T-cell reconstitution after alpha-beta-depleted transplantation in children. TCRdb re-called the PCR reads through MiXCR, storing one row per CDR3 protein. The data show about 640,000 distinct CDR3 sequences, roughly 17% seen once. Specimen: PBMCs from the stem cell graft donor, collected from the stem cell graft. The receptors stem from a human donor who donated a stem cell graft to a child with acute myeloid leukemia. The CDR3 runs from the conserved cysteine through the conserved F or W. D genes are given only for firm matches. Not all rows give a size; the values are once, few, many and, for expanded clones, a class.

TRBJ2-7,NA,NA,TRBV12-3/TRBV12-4,TGTGCCAGCAGGGGTGCCTACGAGCAGTACTTC,CASRGAYEQYF
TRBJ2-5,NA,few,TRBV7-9,TGTGCCAGCAGCCCAACCTACCGACAGCAAGAGACCCAGTACTTC,CASSPTYRQQETQYF
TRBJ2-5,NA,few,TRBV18,TGTGCCAGCTCCCACACCGCAGGGCGTCAAGAGACCCAGTACTTC,CASSHTAGRQETQYF
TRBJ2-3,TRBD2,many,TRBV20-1,TGCAGTGCTAACTTACTAGCGGGGACAGATACGCAGTATTTT,CSANLLAGTDTQYF
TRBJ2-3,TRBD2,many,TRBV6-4,TGTGCCAGCAGTTTATCCGGGACTAGCGGGGGAATGGATACGCAGTATTTT,CASSLSGTSGGMDTQYF
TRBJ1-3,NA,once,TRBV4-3,TGCGCCAGCAGCCAAGACGGGGTTACCTCTGGAAACACCATATATTTT,CASSQDGVTSGNTIYF
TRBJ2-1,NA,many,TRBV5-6,TGTGCCAGCAGCTTGTACGGGGACCCCTACAATGAGCAGTTCTTC,CASSLYGDPYNEQFF
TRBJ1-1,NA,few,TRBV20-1,TGCAGTGCTGAGACAGTCTACAACACTGAAGCTTTCTTT,CSAETVYNTEAFF
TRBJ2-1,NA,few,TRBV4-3,TGCGCCAGCAGCCAAGCCCACAGCTACAATGAGCAGTTCTTC,CASSQAHSYNEQFF
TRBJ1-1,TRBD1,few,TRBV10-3,TGTGCCATCAGGGCAGGGGGGGACACTGAAGCTTTCTTT,CAIRAGGDTEAFF
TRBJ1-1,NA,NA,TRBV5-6,TGTGCCAGCACATCTCAACCGACCGTGAACACTGAAGCTTTCTTT,CASTSQPTVNTEAFF
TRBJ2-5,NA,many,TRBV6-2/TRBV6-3,TGTGCCAGCAGTTCGATGCGAGAGACCCAGTACTTC,CASSSMRETQYF
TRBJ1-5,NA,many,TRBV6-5,TGTGCCAGCAGTTACGACTCTATCAATCAGCCCCAGCATTTT,CASSYDSINQPQHF
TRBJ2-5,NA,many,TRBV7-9,TGTGCCAGCAGCTTACGGGTGATGGAGACCCAGTACTTC,CASSLRVMETQYF
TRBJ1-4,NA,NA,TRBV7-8,TGTGCCAGCAGCTTATTAGGCACTTTTGCAACTAATGAAAAACTGTTTTTT,CASSLLGTFATNEKLFF
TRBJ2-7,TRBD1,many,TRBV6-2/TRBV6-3,TGTGCCAGCAGTTACTTACCAGGGGGAAAAGACTACGAGCAGTACTTC,CASSYLPGGKDYEQYF
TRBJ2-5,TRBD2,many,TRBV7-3,TGTGCCAGCAGCCCGTCGGGGACTAGCGCATTTGTGGGGACCCAGTACTTC,CASSPSGTSAFVGTQYF
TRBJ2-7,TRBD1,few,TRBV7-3,TGTGCCAGCAGCTTGGACAGGGGCCCCTCCTACGAGCAGTACTTC,CASSLDRGPSYEQYF
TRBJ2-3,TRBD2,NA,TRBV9,TGTGCCAGCACGGACAGGGTCGATAGCGGGGGGTCCCCGGATACGCAGTATTTT,CASTDRVDSGGSPDTQYF
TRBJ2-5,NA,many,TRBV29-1,TGCAGCGCTGGACACCAAGAGACCCAGTACTTC,CSAGHQETQYF
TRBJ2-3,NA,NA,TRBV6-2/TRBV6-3,TGTGCCAGCAGTTACAGGGGATACACAGATACGCAGTATTTT,CASSYRGYTDTQYF
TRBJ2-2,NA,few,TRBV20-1,TGCAGTGCCCGTACGACGGGAGCTCAATTCACCGGGGAGCTGTTTTTT,CSARTTGAQFTGELFF
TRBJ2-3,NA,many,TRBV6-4,TGTGCCAGCAGTTCACTGCTCACAGATACGCAGTATTTT,CASSSLLTDTQYF
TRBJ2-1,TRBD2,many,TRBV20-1,TGCAGTGCTAGAGAAGGACTAGCGGGAAACAATGAGCAGTTCTTC,CSAREGLAGNNEQFF
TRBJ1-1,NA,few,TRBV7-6,TGTGCCAGCGGAACTGGGGTTACTGAAGCTTTCTTT,CASGTGVTEAFF
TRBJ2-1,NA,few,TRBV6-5,TGTGCCAGCAGTTACTCAGCCGGGGGCGGGCAGTTCTTC,CASSYSAGGGQFF
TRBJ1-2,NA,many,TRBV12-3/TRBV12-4,TGTGCCAGCAGGGCAGGGGTCGGGTTTGGCTACACCTTC,CASRAGVGFGYTF
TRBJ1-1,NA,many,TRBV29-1,TGCAGCGTTGTTCCACTGAACACTGAAGCTTTCTTT,CSVVPLNTEAFF
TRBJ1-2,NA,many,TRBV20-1,TGCAGTGCTCCGGACAGAACTAACTATGGCTACACCTTC,CSAPDRTNYGYTF
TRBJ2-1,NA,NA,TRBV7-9,TGTGCCAGCACCCCCGGAACAATTCGAGGGCATGAGCAGTTCTTC,CASTPGTIRGHEQFF
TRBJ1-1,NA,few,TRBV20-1,TGCAGTGCGGAAGTCGGGACTGAAGCTTTCTTT,CSAEVGTEAFF
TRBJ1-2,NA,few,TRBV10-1,TGCGCCAGCAGTGTATCCGGGACCGATGGCTACACCTTC,CASSVSGTDGYTF